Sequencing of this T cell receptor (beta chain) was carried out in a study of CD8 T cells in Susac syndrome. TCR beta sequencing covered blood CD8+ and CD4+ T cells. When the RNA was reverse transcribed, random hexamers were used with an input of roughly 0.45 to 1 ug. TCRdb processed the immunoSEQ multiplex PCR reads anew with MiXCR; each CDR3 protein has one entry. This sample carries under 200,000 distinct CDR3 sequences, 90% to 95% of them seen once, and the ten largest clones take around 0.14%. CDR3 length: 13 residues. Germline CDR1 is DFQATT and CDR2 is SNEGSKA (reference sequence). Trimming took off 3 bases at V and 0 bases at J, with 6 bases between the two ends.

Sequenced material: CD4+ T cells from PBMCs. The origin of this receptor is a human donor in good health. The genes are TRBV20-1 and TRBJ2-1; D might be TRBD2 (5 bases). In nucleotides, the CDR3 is TGCAGTGCTAGGAGGGCCTCCTACAATGAGCAGTTCTTC. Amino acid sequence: CSARRASYNEQFF.